This TCR beta chain was retrieved from a study of cytomegalovirus exposure and HLA in healthy donors. While unrecorded immune exposures were likely, the donors were nominally healthy when sampled. Study results and limitations: Altogether, 150 to 200 TCR beta chains were recorded as cytomegalovirus-associated. Segments of the TCR beta V type were, in most cases, productive about 87% or about 30% of the time in an earlier analysis. Analyses of presence/absence relied on an assumption of roughly uniform sequencing depth across donors.

Primers: 60 Vbeta forward and 13 Jbeta reverse. The protocol was immunoSEQ multiplex PCR, while the TCRdb copy is restricted to in-frame clones and leaves out a portion. In the table there are 180,000 or so clones, 80% to 90% of which are singletons. A word on this clone: The antigen is unknown.

The CDR3 loop spans 15 amino acids. Germline loops: CDR1 SGHRS, CDR2 YFSETQ. The V end lost 4 bases, the J end lost 1 base, and 15 bases lay between the germline ends. The receptor comes from a young man in good health and CMV-seropositive. The V and J genes are TRBV5-1 and TRBJ2-7; D might be TRBD1 (6 bases). Source material: PBMCs. In DNA, the CDR3 is TGCGCCAGCAGCCACCGGGACAAGGGATCCTACGAGCAGTACTTC. Translating it yields CASSHRDKGSYEQYF.